These 14 T cell receptor beta chains came from one sample sequenced in a study of T cells in Graves' hyperthyroidism and ophthalmopathy. RNA transcripts yielded amplified TCR beta CDR3 regions. RT-PCR in the first round (using the HTBI primer set) targeted the TCR CDR3. TCRdb re-called the multiplex PCR reads with MiXCR, one entry per CDR3 protein. The table has about 840,000 distinct CDR3 sequences, over 35% seen once; the top ten hold 8.9%. Specimen: blood. The origin of the receptors is a man aged 18 to 30 with Graves' hyperthyroidism.

This clonotype was counted ten times or more. The gene calls are TRBV10-3 and TRBJ1-5; a possible D gene is TRBD1 (5 bases). The V and J ends lost 9 bases and 3 bases respectively, with 9 bases between them. This CDR3 has 12 residues. Germline V gene data show CDR1 as ENHRY and CDR2 as SYGVKD. This CDR3 reads CAIRGDNQPQHF. CDR3 DNA sequence: TGTGCCATTAGGGGTGACAATCAGCCCCAGCATTTT.

The table lists this clonotype with many counts. The rearrangement links TRBV7-3 to TRBJ1-1; D not certain. Germline CDR1 is SGHTA and CDR2 is FQGTGA. CDR3 length: 15 residues. Deletions cut 4 bases from V and 3 bases from J, with 15 bases between. CDR3: CASSSRPRAYTEAFF. CDR3 nucleotides: TGTGCCAGCAGCTCCCGTCCTAGGGCCTACACTGAAGCTTTCTTT.

There are a few counts of this clonotype. The rearrangement links TRBV19 to TRBJ2-2; weak D call: TRBD1 (5 bases). Trimming took off 8 bases at V and 5 bases at J, with 9 bases between the two ends. Germline V gene lookup returns CDR1 LNHDA and CDR2 SQIVND (reference sequence). The CDR3 is 12 residues long. The CDR3 bases are TGTGCCAGTCAGGGTGGTACCGGGGAGCTGTTTTTT. Protein sequence: CASQGGTGELFF. The whole variable domain, filled in from reference TRBV19 and TRBJ2-2, reads DGGITQSPKYLFRKEGQNVTLSCEQNLNHDAMYWYRQDPGQGLRLIYYSQIVNDFQKGDIAEGYSVSREKKESFPLTVTSAQKNPTAFYLCASQGGTGELFFGEGSRLTVL.

On this clonotype: This clone may be a read error of a much larger clone one base away. The V call is TRBV19, the J call TRBJ2-2, with D perhaps given as TRBD1 or TRBD2 (5 bases each). Germline V CDR1 and CDR2: LNHDA, SQIVND (reference sequence). This CDR3 comprises 13 residues. The CDR3 bases are TGTGCCAGTAGTAAGCTGGACACCGGGGAGCTGCTTTTT. The encoded protein is CASSKLDTGELLF.

Of note for this clonotype: Germline and junction disagree at one end, which may indicate a read error. This rearrangement joins TRBV2 to TRBJ1-1; possible D gene TRBD1, 5 bases. Germline V gene data show CDR1 as SNHLY and CDR2 as FYNNEI. The CDR3 covers 15 residues. CDR3 coding DNA: TGTGCCAGCAGTGAAGGGGTGGGGGGGAGCACTGAATCTTTCTTT. Translation gives CASSEGVGGSTESFF.

V usage is TRBV7-2 and J usage is TRBJ2-7, with D maybe TRBD2 (6 bases). Germline CDR1 is SGHTA and CDR2 is FQGNSA. The CDR3 is 13 amino acids. V was trimmed by 4 bases and J by 3 bases, leaving 10 bases between them. The CDR3: CASSWGVIYEQYF. CDR3 nucleotides: TGTGCCAGCAGCTGGGGGGTGATCTACGAGCAGTACTTC.

This clonotype was observed many times. V and J are TRBV6-5 and TRBJ1-4, with D possibly matching TRBD1 (5 bases). V shed 4 bases and J shed 4 bases, with 10 bases lying between them. The CDR3 totals 14 residues. Per germline, CDR1 MNHEY and CDR2 SVGAGI. CDR3 sequence reads: CASSLPGRNEKLFF. CDR3 in DNA: TGTGCCAGCAGTTTACCGGGACGTAATGAAAAACTGTTTTTT.

V usage is TRBV6-5 and J usage is TRBJ1-1; D perhaps matches TRBD1 (6 bases). This CDR3 is 15 amino acids long. Germline lookup yields CDR1 MNHEY and CDR2 SVGAGI. Trimming shortened V by 6 bases and J by 1 base, and 15 bases separated the two germline ends. DNA for the CDR3: TGTGCCAGCAGCTTAGGCTTCAGGGGGAACACTGAAGCTTTCTTT. Protein: CASSLGFRGNTEAFF.

This chain uses TRBV20-1 with TRBJ2-7, with 7 bases identical to TRBD1. This CDR3 comprises 16 residues. V lost 6 bases and J lost 0; bases outside the gene matches: 14. CDR1 is DFQATT, CDR2 SNEGSKA, per germline (reference sequence). Here the CDR3 reads CSALGTANLYSYEQYF. Written as DNA, the CDR3 is TGCAGTGCACTAGGGACAGCAAACCTCTACTCCTACGAGCAGTACTTC.

This clonotype has a count of ten or more. The chain has TRBV5-1 and TRBJ2-6; tentative D call: TRBD1 (5 bases). Germline V gives CDR1 SGHRS, CDR2 YFSETQ. This CDR3 contains 16 residues. The V end was cut by 4 bases, the J end by 0 bases, with 11 bases between. The CDR3 is CASSPRVSSGANVLTF. The CDR3 DNA sequence: TGCGCCAGCAGCCCCAGGGTATCCTCTGGGGCCAACGTCCTGACTTTC.

There are a few counts of this clonotype. The junction and the germline gene differ at one end; a read error may be behind it. The V and J genes are TRBV10-3 and TRBJ2-5; 10 positions match TRBD1. The germline V gene encodes CDR1 ENHRY and CDR2 SYGVKD. There are 14 residues in the CDR3. CDR3 DNA: TGTGCCAGCAGTTTGGACAGGGGGACAGAGACCCAGTACTTC. Its translation: CASSLDRGTETQYF.

With respect to this clonotype: At one of its ends the junction is not consistent with the germline gene, which may arise from a read error. The chain recombines TRBV29-1 with TRBJ1-2; the D gene is possibly TRBD1 (6 bases). Germline assignment: CDR1 SQVTM and CDR2 ANQGSEA. The CDR3 is made up of 14 amino acids. The CDR3 DNA sequence: TGCAGCGGTGGTGGGACAACACCTAACCATGGCTACACCTTC. This sequence encodes CSGGGTTPNHGYTF.

The CDR3 sequence is CATFDRGQGGYTF. In DNA form, the CDR3 reads TGTGCCACGTTCGACAGGGGGCAAGGCGGCTACACCTTC. The chain has TRBV13 and TRBJ1-2, with 10 bases fitting TRBD1. This CDR3 contains 13 residues. CDR1 is PRHDT and CDR2 is FYEKMQ in the germline V gene (reference sequence). Trimming removed 10 bases from V and 8 bases from J; junction bases left unmatched: 10.

The chain recombines TRBV6-1 with TRBJ2-7; D assignment may be TRBD1 or TRBD2 (5 bases each). Deletions cut 4 bases from V and 6 bases from J, with 19 bases between. The CDR3 consists of 15 residues. Germline V lookup: CDR1 MNHNS, CDR2 SASEGT. CDR3 sequence: CASSVARGLIPEQYF. The CDR3 DNA is TGTGCCAGCAGTGTAGCGAGGGGTTTAATCCCCGAGCAGTACTTC.